The text below deals with one TCR beta chain. Its target is not known. The V end lost 3 bases, the J end lost 6 bases, and 5 bases lay between the germline ends. In germline, CDR1 is DFQATT, CDR2 SNEGSKA (reference sequence). There are 10 residues in the CDR3. The sample originates from a study of blood T cells in healthy people across ages. Aged roughly 6 to 100, donors were systemically healthy Caucasians from Russia. Drawn from each donor were around 9.1 milliliters of peripheral blood. Through a sample-barcoded 5' primer and a J-beta primer mix, a second PCR was run for about 7 to 12 cycles. TCRdb re-called the 5' RACE reads through MiXCR, storing one row per CDR3 protein. This table has approximately 790,000 distinct CDR3 sequences, 60% to 80% appearing once. Findings of the study overall: With age, beta diversity per million T cells declined roughly linearly, significantly by approximately 40. Strong correlation existed between TCR beta diversity and naive T cell percentage.

This TCR was recovered from a man aged 30 to 39 in good health. The chain is built from TRBV20-1 and TRBJ1-2; D remains ambiguous. Material: blood. The DNA of the CDR3 is TGCAGTGCTAGTAAGGATGGCTACACCTTC. Residues: CSASKDGYTF.